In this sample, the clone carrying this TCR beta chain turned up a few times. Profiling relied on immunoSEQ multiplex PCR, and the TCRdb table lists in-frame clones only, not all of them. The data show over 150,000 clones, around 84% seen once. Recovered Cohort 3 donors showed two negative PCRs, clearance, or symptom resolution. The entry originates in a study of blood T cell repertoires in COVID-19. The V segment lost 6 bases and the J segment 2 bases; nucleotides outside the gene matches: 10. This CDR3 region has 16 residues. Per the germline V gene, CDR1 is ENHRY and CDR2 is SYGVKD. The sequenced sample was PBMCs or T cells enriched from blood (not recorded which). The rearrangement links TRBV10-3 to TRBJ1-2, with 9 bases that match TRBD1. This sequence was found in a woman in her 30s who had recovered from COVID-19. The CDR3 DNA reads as TGTGCCATCAGCGCAGGGGGACAGGGATCCAACTATGGCTACACCTTC. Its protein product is CAISAGGQGSNYGYTF.